This T cell receptor (beta chain) was sequenced in a study of blood T cell repertoires in COVID-19. Generated by immunoSEQ multiplex PCR, the TCRdb table keeps only in-frame clones and is missing some. There are about 94,000 clones in the sample; 75% to 85% occur only once, and around 19% lies in the top ten. Looked up from germline, CDR1 is SGHRS and CDR2 is YFSETQ. CDR3 length: 13 residues. The V end was cut by 4 bases, the J end by 5 bases, with 13 bases between. The V call is TRBV5-1, the J call TRBJ2-7; D is perhaps TRBD1 (6 bases). The TCR comes from a human donor in a cohort sampled during active COVID-19. Input material: peripheral blood. This CDR3 is CASSTWTVNEQYF. The DNA for the CDR3 is TGCGCCAGCAGCACCTGGACAGTAAACGAGCAGTACTTC.